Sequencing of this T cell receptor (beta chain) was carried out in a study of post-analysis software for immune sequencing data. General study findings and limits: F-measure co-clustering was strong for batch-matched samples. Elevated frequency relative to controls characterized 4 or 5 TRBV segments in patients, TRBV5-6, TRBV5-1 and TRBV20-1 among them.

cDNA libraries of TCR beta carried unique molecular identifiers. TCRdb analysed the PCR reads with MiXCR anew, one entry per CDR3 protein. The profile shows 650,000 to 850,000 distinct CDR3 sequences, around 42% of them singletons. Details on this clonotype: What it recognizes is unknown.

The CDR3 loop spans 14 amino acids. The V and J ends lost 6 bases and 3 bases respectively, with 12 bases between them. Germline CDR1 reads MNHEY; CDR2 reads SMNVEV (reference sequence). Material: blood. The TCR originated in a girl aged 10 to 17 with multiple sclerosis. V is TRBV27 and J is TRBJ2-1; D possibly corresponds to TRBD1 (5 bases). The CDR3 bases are TGTGCCAGCAGCATAACAGGTAACTACAATGAGCAGTTCTTC. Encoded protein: CASSITGNYNEQFF.